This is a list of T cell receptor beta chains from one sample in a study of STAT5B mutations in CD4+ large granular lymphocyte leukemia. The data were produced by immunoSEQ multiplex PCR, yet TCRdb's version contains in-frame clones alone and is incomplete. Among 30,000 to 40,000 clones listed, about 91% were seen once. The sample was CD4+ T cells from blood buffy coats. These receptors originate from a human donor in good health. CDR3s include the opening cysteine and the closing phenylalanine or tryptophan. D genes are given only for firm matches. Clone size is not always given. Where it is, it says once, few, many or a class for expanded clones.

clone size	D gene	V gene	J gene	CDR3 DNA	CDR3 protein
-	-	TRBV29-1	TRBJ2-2	TGCAGCGTTTCTGGCAAAGTGAACACCGGGGAGCTGTTTTTT	CSVSGKVNTGELFF
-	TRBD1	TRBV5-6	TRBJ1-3	TGTGCCAGCAGCCGGGACAGGGGGCGAATAGGCTCTGGAAACACCATATATTTT	CASSRDRGRIGSGNTIYF
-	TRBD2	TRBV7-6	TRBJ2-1	TGTGCCAGCAGCCCGCAGTACGGGGCTGGAATAGCGGGGGGGTCTATTGAGCAGTTCTTC	CASSPQYGAGIAGGSIEQFF
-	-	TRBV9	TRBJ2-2	TGTGCCAGCAGCGGGAGATCCGGGGAGCTGTTTTTT	CASSGRSGELFF
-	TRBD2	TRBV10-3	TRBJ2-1	TGTGCCATCAGCCCTCAGACTAGCGGATTCTACAATGAGCAGTTCTTC	CAISPQTSGFYNEQFF
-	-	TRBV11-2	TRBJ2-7	TGTGCCAGCAGCTTAGCCACCTACGAGCAGTACTTC	CASSLATYEQYF
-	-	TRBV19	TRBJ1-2	TGTGCCAGTAGTATAGGAGTGGGCTACACCTTC	CASSIGVGYTF
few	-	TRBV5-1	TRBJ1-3	TGCGCCAGCAGCTTGTCCGCTGGAAACACCATATATTTT	CASSLSAGNTIYF
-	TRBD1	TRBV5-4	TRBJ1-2	TGTGCCAGCAGCCATCCGACAGGGGGCTATGGCTACACCTTC	CASSHPTGGYGYTF
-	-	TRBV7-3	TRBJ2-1	TGTGCCAGCAGCAACCGATCGCGAGAGCAGTTCTTC	CASSNRSREQFF
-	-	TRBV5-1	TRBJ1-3	TGCGCCAGCAGCTTGGAGCCGAAAGGTGGAAACACCATATATTTT	CASSLEPKGGNTIYF
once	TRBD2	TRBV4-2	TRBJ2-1	TGTGCCAGCAGCCATCCTAGCGGTCACAATGAGCAGTTCTTC	CASSHPSGHNEQFF
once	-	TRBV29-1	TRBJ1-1	TGCAGCGTTCAACACTGGCGACGGATTAATAACACTGAAGCTTTCTTT	CSVQHWRRINNTEAFF
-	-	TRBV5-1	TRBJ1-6	TGCGCCAGCAGATACCGACTCGAAAATTCACCCCTCCACTTT	CASRYRLENSPLHF
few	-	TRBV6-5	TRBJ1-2	TGTGCCAGCAGTTATCAGGACTATGGCTACACCTTC	CASSYQDYGYTF
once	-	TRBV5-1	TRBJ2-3	TGCGCCAGCAGCTTGGAGGCTGGCACAGATACGCAGTATTTT	CASSLEAGTDTQYF
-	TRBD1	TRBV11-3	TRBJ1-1	TGTGCCAGCAGCGCCTCACCAGGGGGCCTGAACACTGAAGCTTTCTTT	CASSASPGGLNTEAFF
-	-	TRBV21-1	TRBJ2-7	TGTGCCAGCAGCTTCCTGGAGCCACTACTCCCGTCCGAGCAGTACTTC	CASSFLEPLLPSEQYF
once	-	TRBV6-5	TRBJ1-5	TGTGCCAGCAGTCCCCCGGCAGGGCCCAATCAGCCCCAGCATTTT	CASSPPAGPNQPQHF
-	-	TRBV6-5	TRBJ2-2	TGTGCCAGCACCCGAGGGGGGCTGGGGACCGGGGAGCTGTTTTTT	CASTRGGLGTGELFF
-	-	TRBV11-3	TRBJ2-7	TGTGCCAGCAGCTTGGCAGGGGGGAGGGAGCAGTACTTC	CASSLAGGREQYF
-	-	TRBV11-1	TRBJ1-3	TGTGCCAGCAGCATCAGGAGAAAAGGAAACACCATATATTTT	CASSIRRKGNTIYF
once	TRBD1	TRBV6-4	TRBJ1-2	TGTGCCAGCAGTGGGGTCCGGGACAGGGCAGGTGGCTACACCTTC	CASSGVRDRAGGYTF
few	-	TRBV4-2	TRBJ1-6	TGTGCCAGCAGCCAAGACTACTCAGGATCAGGTTCACCCCTCCACTTT	CASSQDYSGSGSPLHF